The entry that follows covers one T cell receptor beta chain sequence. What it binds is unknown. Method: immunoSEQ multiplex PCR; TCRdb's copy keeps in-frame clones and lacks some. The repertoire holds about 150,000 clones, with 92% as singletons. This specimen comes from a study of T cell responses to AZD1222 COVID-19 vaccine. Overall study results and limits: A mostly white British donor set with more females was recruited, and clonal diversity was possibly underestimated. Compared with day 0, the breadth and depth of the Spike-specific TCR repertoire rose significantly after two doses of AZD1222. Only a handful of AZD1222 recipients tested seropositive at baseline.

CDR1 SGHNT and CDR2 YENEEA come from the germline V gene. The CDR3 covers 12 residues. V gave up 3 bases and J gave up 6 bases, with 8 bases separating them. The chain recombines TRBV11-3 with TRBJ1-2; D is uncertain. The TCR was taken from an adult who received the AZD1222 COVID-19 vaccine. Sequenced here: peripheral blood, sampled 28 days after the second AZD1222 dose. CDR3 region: CASSFDGNGYTF. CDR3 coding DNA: TGTGCCAGCAGCTTCGACGGTAATGGCTACACCTTC. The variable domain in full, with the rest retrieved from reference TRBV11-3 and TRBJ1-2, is EAGVVQSPRYKIIEKKQPVAFWCNPISGHNTLYWYLQNLGQGPELLIRYENEEAVDDSQLPKDRFSAERLKGVDSTLKIQPAELGDSAVYLCASSFDGNGYTFGSGTRLTVV.